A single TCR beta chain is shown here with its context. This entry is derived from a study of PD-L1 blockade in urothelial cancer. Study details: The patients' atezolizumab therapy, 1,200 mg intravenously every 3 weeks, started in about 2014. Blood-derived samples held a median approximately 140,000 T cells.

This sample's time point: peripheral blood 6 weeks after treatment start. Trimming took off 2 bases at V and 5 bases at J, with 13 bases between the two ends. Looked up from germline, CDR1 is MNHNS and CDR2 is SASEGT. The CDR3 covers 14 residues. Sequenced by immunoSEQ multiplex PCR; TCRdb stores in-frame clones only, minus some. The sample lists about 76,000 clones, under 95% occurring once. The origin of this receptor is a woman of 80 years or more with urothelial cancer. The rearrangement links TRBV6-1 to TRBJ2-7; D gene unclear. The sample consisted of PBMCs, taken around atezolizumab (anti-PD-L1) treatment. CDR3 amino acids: CASSEKAGPHEQYF. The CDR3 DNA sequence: TGTGCCAGCAGTGAAAAGGCAGGCCCTCACGAGCAGTACTTC.